Below, 7 T cell receptor beta chains from the same sample are listed, as sequenced in a study of technical replicates of blood from a few donors (dated by TCRdb to the late 2010s). Preparation of the library involved the immunoSEQ multiplex PCR assay. The source is immuneACCESS, and TCRdb retained only in-frame sequences with V and J called. Part of the clones is not carried over; for the studies checked, unresolved V genes explain less than half of this, and the remainder is unexplained. The sample table lists 70,000 to 90,000 clones, just over 90% of them with a count of one. Around 0.24% of the sample rests with the top ten. The specimen sequenced was T cells isolated from PBMCs. Every receptor here comes from a human donor in good health.

The rearrangement joins TRBV9 to TRBJ2-7; possible D gene TRBD2, 5 bases. The germline V and J ends were trimmed by 3 bases and 3 bases, with 10 bases remaining between them. From germline, CDR1 is SGDLS and CDR2 YYNGEE. The CDR3 extends over 13 amino acids. CDR3 loop: CASSAGNLYEQYF. In DNA form, the CDR3 reads TGTGCCAGCAGCGCGGGGAATCTCTACGAGCAGTACTTC.

The gene calls are TRBV7-9 and TRBJ1-2, with 7 positions matching TRBD1. V was clipped by 0 bases and J by 4 bases; unmatched bases: 2. The CDR3 extends over 14 amino acids. CDR1 is SEHNR and CDR2 is FQNEAQ in the germline V gene (reference sequence). CDR3 bases: TGTGCCAGCAGCTTAGCGGACAGGCTCTATGGCTACACCTTC. Translation: CASSLADRLYGYTF.

The rearrangement uses TRBV9 and TRBJ2-1; D uncertain. Germline V gene sequence: CDR1 SGDLS, CDR2 YYNGEE. This CDR3 spans 12 amino acids. The V and J ends lost 1 base and 6 bases respectively, with 5 bases between them. CDR3 coding DNA: TGTGCCAGCAGCGTAACTGGCAATGAGCAGTTCTTC. Protein: CASSVTGNEQFF.

The chain recombines TRBV6-5 with TRBJ1-3, with D perhaps matching TRBD1 (6 bases). With 10 bases removed from V and 9 bases from J, the gap between germline ends came to 16 bases. Germline assignment: CDR1 MNHEY and CDR2 SVGAGI. The CDR3 is 12 amino acids. CDR3 amino acids: CATVALRGTIYF. CDR3 nucleotide sequence: TGTGCCACCGTAGCTCTCAGGGGCACCATATATTTT.

In this sample, this clone turned up a few times. The rearrangement links TRBV9 to TRBJ2-7; D may be TRBD1 (6 bases). Per germline, CDR1 SGDLS and CDR2 YYNGEE. Between the trimmed V and J ends, which lost 5 bases and 3 bases, there was a span of 12 bases. This CDR3 is built from 13 residues. CDR3 in amino acids: CASRRQENYEQYF. CDR3 coding DNA: TGTGCCAGCAGAAGACAGGAGAACTACGAGCAGTACTTC.

The rearrangement links TRBV28 to TRBJ1-3, with a possible D match to TRBD1 (5 bases). The CDR3 contains 16 residues. The V end lost 3 bases, the J end lost 0 bases, and 12 bases lay between the germline ends. CDR1 is MDHEN, CDR2 SYDVKM, per germline. CDR3 DNA sequence: TGTGCCAGCAGTTTCCGGACACCGCTCTCTGGAAACACCATATATTTT. This sequence encodes CASSFRTPLSGNTIYF.

The J gene is TRBJ1-1, the V gene TRBV14; D is possibly TRBD1 (5 bases). Trimming left V 0 bases short and J 1 base short, with 6 bases between. The CDR3 contains 14 residues. CDR1 is SGHDN, CDR2 FVKESK, per germline. Here the CDR3 DNA reads TGTGCCAGCAGCCAAGAGGGGGGGAACACTGAAGCTTTCTTT. This codes for CASSQEGGNTEAFF.